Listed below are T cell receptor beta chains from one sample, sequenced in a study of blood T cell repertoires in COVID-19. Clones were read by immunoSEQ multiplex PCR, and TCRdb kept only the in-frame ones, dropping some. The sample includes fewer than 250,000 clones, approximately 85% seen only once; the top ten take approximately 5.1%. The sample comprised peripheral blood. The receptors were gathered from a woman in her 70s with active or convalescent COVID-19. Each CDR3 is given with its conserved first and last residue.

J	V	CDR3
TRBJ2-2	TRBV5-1	CASSSVGTANTGELFF
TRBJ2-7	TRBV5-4	CASSLTGTGYYEQYF
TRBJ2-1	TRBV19	CASSIMTGLYEQFF
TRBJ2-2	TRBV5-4	CASSLQGAAGELFF
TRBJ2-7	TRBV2	CASSVGVSYEQYF
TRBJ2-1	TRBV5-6	CASSLGLAGANEQFF
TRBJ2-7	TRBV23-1	CASSQFRAGGLGASYEQYF
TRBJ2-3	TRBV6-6	CASSQFSGLAGGPPSTDTQYF
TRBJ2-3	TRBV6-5	CASRPRGSGTDTQYF
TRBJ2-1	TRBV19	CASSGTSGTYNEQFF
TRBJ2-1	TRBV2	CASSGSSGRVYNEQFF
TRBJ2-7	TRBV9	CASSVDGGGSYEQYF
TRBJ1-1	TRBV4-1	CASSPNIGSTEAFF
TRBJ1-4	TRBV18	CASSPGTEEKLFF
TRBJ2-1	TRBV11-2	CASSLVGTSGRNEQFF
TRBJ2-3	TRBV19	CASRLAGGITDTQYF
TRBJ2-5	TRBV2	CASSQEGSYQETQYF
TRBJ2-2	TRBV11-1	CASSSAGTSGIGELFF
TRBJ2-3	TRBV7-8	CASKRLAGGTDTQYF
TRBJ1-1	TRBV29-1	CSVERRGTEAFF
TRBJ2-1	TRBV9	CASSVTLAGVGANEQFF
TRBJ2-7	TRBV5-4	CASSLDRGTYEQYF
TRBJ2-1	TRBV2	CASSALAGRAEQFF
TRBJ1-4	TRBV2	CASSEEGEKLFF
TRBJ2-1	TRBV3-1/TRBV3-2	CASSHGTSGYEQFF
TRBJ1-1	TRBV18	CASSLFRGGGNTEAFF
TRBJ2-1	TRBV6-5	CASSYIGTSYEQFF
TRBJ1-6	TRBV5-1	CASSLSGGNSPLHF
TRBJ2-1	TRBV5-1	CASSLGSERGQFF
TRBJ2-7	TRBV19	CASSRGAGLGEQYF
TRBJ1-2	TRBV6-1	CASSESATFYGYTF
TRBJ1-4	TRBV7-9	CASSLRTVGEKLFF
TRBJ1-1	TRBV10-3	CAIRQLMNTEAFF
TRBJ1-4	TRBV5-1	CASSLSTGGEKLFF
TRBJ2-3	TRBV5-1	CASSLQERSTDTQYF
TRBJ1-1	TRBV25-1	CASSPNTLTGVNTEAFF
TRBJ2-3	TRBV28	CASRMMLASDTQYF
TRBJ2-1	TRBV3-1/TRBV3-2	CASSTPGTSGYNEQFF
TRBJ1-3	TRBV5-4	CASSLGGTATGNTIYF
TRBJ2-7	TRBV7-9	CASGLVQEQYF
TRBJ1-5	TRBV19	CASSIDLRGSQPQHF
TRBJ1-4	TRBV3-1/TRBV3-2	CASSQEGENEKLFF
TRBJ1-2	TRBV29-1	CSVVGQGYGYTF
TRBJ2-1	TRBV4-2	CASSGRLAGGPVEQFF
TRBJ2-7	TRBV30	CAWSPGDYEQYF
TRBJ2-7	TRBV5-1	CASSLRGVGYYEQYF
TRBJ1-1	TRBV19	CASSDKTGFTEAFF
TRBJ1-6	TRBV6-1	CASSEGEAYNSPLHF
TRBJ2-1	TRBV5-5	CASSADRGASYNEQFF
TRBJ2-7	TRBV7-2	CASSLLDWDRGIYEQYF
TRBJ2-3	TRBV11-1	CASSTRTSTDTQYF
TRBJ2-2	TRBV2	CASSGDRRGTGELFF
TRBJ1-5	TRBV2	CASSQGQAGQPQHF
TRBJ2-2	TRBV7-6	CASSFMGKNRGPTGELFF
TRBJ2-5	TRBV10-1	CASSDHCGLAEGIETQYF
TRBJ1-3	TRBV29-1	CSVDGGKTGSGNTIYF
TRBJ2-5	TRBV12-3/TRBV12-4	CASSPTGSRTQYF
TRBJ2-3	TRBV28	CASSPTPGTSGSNTQYF